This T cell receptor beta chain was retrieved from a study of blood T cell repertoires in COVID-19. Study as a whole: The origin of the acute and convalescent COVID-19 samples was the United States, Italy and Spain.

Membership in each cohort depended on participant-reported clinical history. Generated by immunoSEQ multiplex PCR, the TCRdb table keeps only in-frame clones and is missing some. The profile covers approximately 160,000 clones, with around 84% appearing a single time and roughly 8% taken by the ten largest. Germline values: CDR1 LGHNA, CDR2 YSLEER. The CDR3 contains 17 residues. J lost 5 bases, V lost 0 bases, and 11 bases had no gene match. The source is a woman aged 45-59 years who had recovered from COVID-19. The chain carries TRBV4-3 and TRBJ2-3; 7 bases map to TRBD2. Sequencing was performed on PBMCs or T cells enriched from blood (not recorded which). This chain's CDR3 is CASSQEVERDLLDTQYF. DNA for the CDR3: TGCGCCAGCAGCCAAGAGGTGGAGCGGGACTTACTAGATACGCAGTATTTT.